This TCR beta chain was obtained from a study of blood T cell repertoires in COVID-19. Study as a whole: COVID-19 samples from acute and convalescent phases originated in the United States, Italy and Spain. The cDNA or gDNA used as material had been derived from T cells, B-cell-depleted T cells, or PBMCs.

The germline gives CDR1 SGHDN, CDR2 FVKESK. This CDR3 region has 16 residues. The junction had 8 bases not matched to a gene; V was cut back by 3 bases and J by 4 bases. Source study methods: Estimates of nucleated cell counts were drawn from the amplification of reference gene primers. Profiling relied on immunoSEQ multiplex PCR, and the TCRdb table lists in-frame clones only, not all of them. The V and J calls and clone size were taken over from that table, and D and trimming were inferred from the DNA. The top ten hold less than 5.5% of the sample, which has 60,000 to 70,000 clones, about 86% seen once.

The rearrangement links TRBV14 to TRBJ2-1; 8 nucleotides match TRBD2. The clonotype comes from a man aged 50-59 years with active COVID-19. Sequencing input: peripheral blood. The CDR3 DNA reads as TGTGCCAGCAGCCAGGGGGATAGCGGGGCTTACAATGAGCAGTTCTTC. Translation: CASSQGDSGAYNEQFF. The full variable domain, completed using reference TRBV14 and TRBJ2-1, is EAGVTQFPSHSVIEKGQTVTLRCDPISGHDNLYWYRRVMGKEIKFLLHFVKESKQDESGMPNNRFLAERTGGTYSTLKVQPAELEDSGVYFCASSQGDSGAYNEQFFGPGTRLTVL.